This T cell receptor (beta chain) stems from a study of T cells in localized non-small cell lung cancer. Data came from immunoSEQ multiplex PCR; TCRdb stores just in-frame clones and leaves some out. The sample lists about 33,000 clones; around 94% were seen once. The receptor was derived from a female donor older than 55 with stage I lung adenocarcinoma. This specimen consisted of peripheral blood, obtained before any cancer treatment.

CDR3 region: CASSPWDQTDTQYF. The CDR3 DNA reads as TGTGCCAGCAGCCCGTGGGACCAAACAGATACGCAGTATTTT. The J gene is TRBJ2-3, the V gene TRBV7-9; D may correspond to TRBD1 or TRBD2 (5 bases each). Germline V lookup: CDR1 SEHNR, CDR2 FQNEAQ (reference sequence). Trimming took off 5 bases at V and 3 bases at J, with 12 bases between the two ends. The CDR3 length is 14 residues.